This TCR beta chain originates from a study of blood T cell repertoires in COVID-19. Study as a whole: Sources were T cells, B-cell-depleted T cells, or PBMCs; the material itself was cDNA or gDNA.

Germline CDR1 is SGDLS and CDR2 is YYNGEE. V trimming: 1 base; J trimming: 5 bases; junction bases outside the gene matches: 9. The CDR3 has 16 amino acids. Enrolled through a virtual design, the participants were between roughly 18 and 89 years of age and came from about two dozen US areas. TCRdb's copy holds only in-frame clones and misses some; the assay was immunoSEQ multiplex PCR. The sample gives approximately 270,000 clones, approximately 83% of which show up once; about 4.1% is in the top ten. The chain uses TRBV9 and TRBJ1-2; 9 bases match TRBD1. Material for sequencing was PBMCs or T cells enriched from blood (not recorded which). This clonotype was obtained from a woman younger than 45 who had recovered from COVID-19. DNA of the CDR3: TGTGCCAGCAGCGTAAACCGGGACAGGGAGGAGTATGGCTACACCTTC. Amino acid sequence: CASSVNRDREEYGYTF. The whole variable domain, filled in from reference TRBV9 and TRBJ1-2, reads DSGVTQTPKHLITATGQRVTLRCSPRSGDLSVYWYQQSLDQGLQFLIQYYNGEERAKGNILERFSAQQFPDLHSELNLSSLELGDSALYFCASSVNRDREEYGYTFGSGTRLTVV.